This T cell receptor (beta chain) was identified in a study of cytomegalovirus exposure and HLA in healthy donors. Across the whole study: An early release of data contained roughly 90 million unique TCRs, which came from HLA-typed donors.

Healthy bone marrow donors formed the donor group. Of note for this clone: Antigen: not known.

General study findings and limits: Later analysis identified a missense DCLRE1C variant that was linked to TCR beta V- and J-gene trimming. Productive rates of about 87% or about 30% were seen for most TCR beta V segments in an earlier analysis.

PCR employed 60 Vbeta and 13 Jbeta primers. Some clones are missing from TCRdb's copy, which holds only in-frame ones; the method was immunoSEQ multiplex PCR. The data show about 130,000 clones, 77% seen once. V dropped 6 bases and J dropped 4; count of bases not matched to a gene: 6. Looked up from germline, CDR1 is SQVTM and CDR2 is ANQGSEA. This CDR3 is 13 amino acids long. The sequencing input was PBMCs. The clonotype comes from a male donor in good health and CMV-seronegative. The chain uses TRBV29-1 and TRBJ1-1; 9 bases align to TRBD1. The CDR3 DNA is TGCAGCGTGCGGACAGGGGTTGGCACTGAAGCTTTCTTT. This codes for CSVRTGVGTEAFF.